These 15 T cell receptor beta chains share one sample of origin, sequenced in a study of T cells in Graves' hyperthyroidism and ophthalmopathy. RNA transcripts yielded amplified TCR beta CDR3 regions. The primer set for the first-round RT-PCR of the TCR CDR3 was HTBI. TCRdb itself ran the multiplex PCR reads through MiXCR, one entry per CDR3 protein. The data contain 210,000 or so distinct CDR3 sequences, roughly 18% of them seen just once; the ten biggest clones take up roughly 53%. The sequencing sample was made of blood. The receptors shown here come from a man aged 45 to 65 with Graves' hyperthyroidism.

V is TRBV7-2 and J is TRBJ2-3; D is uncertain. The CDR3 consists of 13 residues. The V and J ends lost 2 bases and 6 bases respectively, with 9 bases between them. Per the germline V gene, CDR1 is SGHTA and CDR2 is FQGNSA. CDR3 sequence (DNA): TGTGCCAGCAGCTTACGAACCTGGGATACGCAGTATTTT. The encoded protein is CASSLRTWDTQYF.

The genes are TRBV6-1 and TRBJ1-1, with D unclear. Germline V gene lookup returns CDR1 MNHNS and CDR2 SASEGT. Trimming removed 5 bases at V and 2 bases at J, with 15 bases between. The CDR3 totals 15 residues. CDR3 DNA: TGTGCCAGCAGTTATTACAGAACTCTAAACACTGAAGCTTTCTTT. This codes for CASSYYRTLNTEAFF.

The chain carries TRBV4-3 and TRBJ2-2; the D is unclear. The length of the CDR3 is 11 residues. The V gene's germline CDR1 is LGHNA and CDR2 YSLEER. Trimming left V 1 base short and J 6 bases short, with 0 bases between. The CDR3 loop reads CASSQAGELFF. CDR3 DNA sequence: TGCGCCAGCAGCCAAGCCGGGGAGCTGTTTTTT.

This chain links TRBV5-1 with TRBJ2-1, with 9 bases lining up with TRBD2. The V segment lost 0 bases and the J segment 8 bases; nucleotides outside the gene matches: 3. The germline V gene encodes CDR1 SGHRS and CDR2 YFSETQ. The CDR3 contains 14 residues. CDR3 loop: CASSLGGRADEQFF. The CDR3 DNA follows: TGCGCCAGCAGCTTGGGCGGGAGGGCCGATGAGCAGTTCTTC. The entire variable domain, with the rest obtained from reference TRBV5-1 and TRBJ2-1, is as follows: KAGVTQTPRYLIKTRGQQVTLSCSPISGHRSVSWYQQTPGQGLQFLFEYFSETQRNKGNFPGRFSGRQFSNSRSEMNVSTLELGDSALYLCASSLGGRADEQFFGPGTRLTVL.

CDR3 residues: CASRADNYNEQFF. CDR3 sequence (DNA): TGTGCCAGCAGGGCTGACAATTACAATGAGCAGTTCTTC. This chain uses TRBV6-1 with TRBJ2-1; D ambiguous. Trimming cost V 6 bases and J 4 bases, with 10 bases left between them. The CDR3 contains 13 residues. Germline lookup yields CDR1 MNHNS and CDR2 SASEGT.

The rearrangement uses TRBV12-3 or TRBV12-4 and TRBJ2-7; TRBD2 matches 9 bases. This CDR3 contains 15 residues. V shed 3 bases and J 4 bases; nucleotides not matched to a gene: 7. Here the CDR3 reads CASSFKAGGGYEQYF. In nucleotides, the CDR3 is TGTGCCAGCAGTTTCAAGGCGGGAGGGGGTTACGAGCAGTACTTC.

In its sample, this clonotype was seen many times. The V and J genes are TRBV12-3 or TRBV12-4 and TRBJ2-3; 8 bases match TRBD2. V lost 7 bases, J lost 6 bases, and 6 bases stayed unmatched. The CDR3 covers 13 residues. CDR3 nucleotides: TGTGCCAGCACAGCGGGAGCGGGCGATACGCAGTATTTT. Its translation is CASTAGAGDTQYF.

This sequence joins TRBV28 and TRBJ2-3; 9 bases align to TRBD2. With 3 bases clipped from V and 5 bases from J, the junction kept 15 bases outside the gene matches. The CDR3 spans 18 residues. Germline CDR1 reads MDHEN; CDR2 reads SYDVKM. The CDR3 DNA sequence: TGTGCCAGCAGTTTCTCGCGGGAGGGCCAGATCATTGGAGATACGCAGTATTTT. It translates to CASSFSREGQIIGDTQYF.

Ten or more counts support this clonotype. The V and J genes are TRBV20-1 and TRBJ2-1, with 9 bases lining up with TRBD2. Germline loops: CDR1 DFQATT, CDR2 SNEGSKA (reference sequence). The CDR3 is 14 residues long. The junction had 11 bases not matched to a gene; V was cut back by 5 bases and J by 9 bases. This CDR3 is CSADLSGRIREQFF. The CDR3 DNA reads as TGCAGTGCTGATCTTAGCGGGAGAATCCGTGAGCAGTTCTTC.

This clonotype was seen repeatedly, ten times or more. The CDR3 sequence: CASSPGQRPEAFF. CDR3 coding DNA: TGCGCCAGCAGCCCGGGACAGAGACCAGAAGCTTTCTTT. V usage is TRBV4-1 and J usage is TRBJ1-1, with 7 bases fitting TRBD1. Germline V lookup: CDR1 MGHRA, CDR2 YSYEKL. With V trimmed by 4 bases and J by 8 bases, 7 bases remained unmatched. This CDR3 has 13 amino acids.

This clonotype was detected a few times. The chain combines TRBV27 with TRBJ1-1; no definite D call. Germline CDR1 MNHEY, CDR2 SMNVEV (reference sequence). The CDR3 loop spans 13 amino acids. V was trimmed by 2 bases and J by 5 bases, leaving 9 bases between them. The CDR3 bases are TGTGCCAGCAGTTTAAAGGGAATAACTGAAGCTTTCTTT. It is translated as CASSLKGITEAFF.

The table lists this clonotype with many counts. The V call is TRBV5-1, the J call TRBJ1-1; D unclear. V shed 1 base and J shed 4 bases, with 20 bases lying between them. CDR3 length: 17 residues. Germline V gives CDR1 SGHRS, CDR2 YFSETQ. In DNA, the CDR3 is TGCGCCAGCAGCTTGAGTATCCAAGCCCGCCCGCCCACTGAAGCTTTCTTT. This encodes CASSLSIQARPPTEAFF.

This clonotype has more than one count but fewer than ten. The rearrangement joins TRBV14 to TRBJ1-4; 7 nucleotides align to TRBD1. This CDR3 is 15 amino acids long. The germline V gene encodes CDR1 SGHDN and CDR2 FVKESK. Losses at the gene ends were 4 bases for V and 12 bases for J; bases not matched to a gene: 14. Here the CDR3 reads CASSPRDSKGEELFF. Written as DNA, the CDR3 is TGTGCCAGCAGCCCCCGGGACAGCAAAGGGGAAGAACTGTTTTTT.

As to this clonotype: A much larger clonotype is one base distant, so this may be a read error. V and J are TRBV5-1 and TRBJ1-1; no clear D. Germline CDR1 reads SGHRS; CDR2 reads YFSETQ. The CDR3 is 16 amino acids. CDR3 sequence reads: CAGSCPGEGSCTEAFF. Written as DNA, the CDR3 is TGCGCCGGCAGCTGCCCTGGAGAGGGAAGTTGCACTGAAGCTTTCTTT.

This clonotype was counted only a few times. The chain combines TRBV5-4 with TRBJ1-2; 7 bases line up with TRBD1. With 0 bases clipped from V and 8 bases from J, the junction kept 4 bases outside the gene matches. The CDR3 has 13 residues. CDR1 and CDR2 from the germline V gene are SGHNT and YYREEE (reference sequence). CDR3 residues: CASSLEGGLGYTF. CDR3 DNA: TGTGCCAGCAGCTTGGAAGGGGGCCTGGGCTACACCTTC.